Sequencing of this TCR beta chain was carried out in a study of molecular identifiers for immune sequencing clone quantification. This clonotype has only a few counts. Germline-derived CDR1 and CDR2 are SNHLY and FYNNEI. Trimming cost V 9 bases and J 0 bases, with 11 bases left between them. CDR3 size: 13 residues. TCRdb called the PCR reads again in MiXCR, with one record for every CDR3 protein. The table includes approximately 630,000 distinct CDR3 sequences, around 25% detected once. The clonotype originates from a human donor in good health. Some libraries in this study had Jurkat cell RNA spiked in. The gene calls are TRBV2 and TRBJ1-2; D gene unclear. Sequencing was performed on naive CD8+ T cells from blood, with Jurkat cell RNA spiked in. Subset denoted: FACS-sorted CD8+CD4-CCR7+CD45RA+ naive T cells. DNA for the CDR3: TGTGCCAGAAGAAGGGAAACTAACTATGGCTACACCTTC. Protein product: CARRRETNYGYTF. Variable domain in full (rest from reference TRBV2 and TRBJ1-2): EPEVTQTPSHQVTQMGQEVILRCVPISNHLYFYWYRQILGQKVEFLVSFYNNEISEKSEIFDDQFSVERPDGSNFTLKIRSTKLEDSAMYFCARRRETNYGYTFGSGTRLTVV.